A selection of T cell receptor beta chains follows, all from one sample in a study of blood T cell repertoires in COVID-19. Assay used: immunoSEQ multiplex PCR; TCRdb lists only in-frame clones, some missing. The sample has nearly 60,000 clones; 90% are singletons. Source material: peripheral blood. Every receptor here comes from a man in his fifties or sixties with active COVID-19. The CDR3 runs from the conserved cysteine through the conserved F or W. The D gene is left open where the match is weak. Not all rows give a size; the values are once, few, many and, for expanded clones, a class.

V gene	J gene	D gene	clone size	CDR3 protein	CDR3 DNA
TRBV18	TRBJ1-2	-	-	CASSPPGGPGYTF	TGTGCCAGCTCACCACCGGGAGGCCCGGGCTACACCTTC
TRBV30	TRBJ1-2	-	-	CAWGRGGHGYTF	TGTGCCTGGGGGAGGGGGGGCCACGGCTACACCTTC
TRBV3-1/TRBV3-2	TRBJ2-2	TRBD2	-	CASSRRGLAGAQNTGELFF	TGTGCCAGCAGCCGCCGCGGACTAGCGGGGGCCCAAAACACCGGGGAGCTGTTTTTT
TRBV25-1	TRBJ2-7	TRBD2	once	CASSELGGGTYEQYF	TGTGCCAGCAGTGAATTGGGGGGGGGTACCTACGAGCAGTACTTC
TRBV11-2	TRBJ1-1	-	-	CASSLQVWNTEAFF	TGTGCCAGCAGCTTGCAGGTTTGGAACACTGAAGCTTTCTTT
TRBV6-6	TRBJ2-1	-	few	CASSSRGGQFF	TGTGCCAGCAGTTCCAGAGGAGGGCAGTTCTTC
TRBV11-1	TRBJ2-1	-	-	CASSIRQEYNEQFF	TGTGCCAGCAGCATCAGGCAGGAATACAATGAGCAGTTCTTC
TRBV24-1	TRBJ1-4	TRBD1	once	CATSETTGEREKLFF	TGTGCCACCAGTGAGACGACAGGGGAACGAGAAAAACTGTTTTTT
TRBV5-1	TRBJ2-3	-	-	CASSLSGQRLLDTQYF	TGCGCCAGCAGCTTGTCAGGACAGAGGCTATTGGATACGCAGTATTTT
TRBV5-1	TRBJ2-2	-	-	CASSLYAGTPATGELFF	TGCGCCAGCAGCTTGTATGCGGGCACCCCCGCCACCGGGGAGCTGTTTTTT
TRBV7-9	TRBJ1-1	-	-	CASSRNSRLKEAFF	TGTGCCAGCAGCCGAAACTCGCGCCTTAAAGAAGCTTTCTTT
TRBV19	TRBJ2-3	-	-	CASSIEGTDTQYF	TGTGCCAGTAGTATCGAGGGCACAGATACGCAGTATTTT
TRBV27	TRBJ2-2	TRBD2	-	CASSKTGTSTGELFF	TGTGCCAGCTCCAAAACCGGGACTAGCACCGGGGAGCTGTTTTTT
TRBV9	TRBJ1-2	TRBD1	-	CASSVGPGGYRGYTF	TGTGCCAGCAGCGTAGGCCCAGGGGGCTATCGTGGCTACACCTTC
TRBV28	TRBJ1-4	-	-	CASWGPFEKLFF	TGTGCCAGCTGGGGGCCCTTTGAAAAACTGTTTTTT
TRBV7-9	TRBJ1-2	-	-	CASGLKGGGGYGYTF	TGTGCCAGCGGACTCAAGGGGGGGGGAGGCTATGGCTACACCTTC
TRBV6-1	TRBJ1-1	-	-	CASSEARDTEAFF	TGTGCCAGCAGTGAAGCCAGGGACACTGAAGCTTTCTTT
TRBV7-3	TRBJ2-5	TRBD2	-	CASSLRGGYQETQYF	TGTGCCAGCAGCCTACGGGGGGGCTACCAAGAGACCCAGTACTTC
TRBV9	TRBJ2-2	-	-	CASSVRSGTSGELFF	TGTGCCAGCAGCGTACGTAGCGGAACGTCCGGGGAGCTGTTTTTT
TRBV28	TRBJ1-5	-	-	CASAPREPQPQHF	TGTGCCAGCGCGCCGAGGGAGCCCCAGCCCCAGCATTTT
TRBV3-1/TRBV3-2	TRBJ2-3	-	once	CASSATGFTDTQYF	TGTGCCAGCAGCGCTACAGGGTTCACAGATACGCAGTATTTT
TRBV7-2	TRBJ1-6	-	-	CASSTTAQVFSPLHF	TGTGCCAGCAGCACAACAGCCCAAGTGTTTTCACCCCTCCACTTT
TRBV12-3/TRBV12-4	TRBJ2-5	TRBD2	few	CASSLGLAGGPYF	TGTGCCAGCAGTTTGGGACTAGCGGGGGGGCCATACTTC